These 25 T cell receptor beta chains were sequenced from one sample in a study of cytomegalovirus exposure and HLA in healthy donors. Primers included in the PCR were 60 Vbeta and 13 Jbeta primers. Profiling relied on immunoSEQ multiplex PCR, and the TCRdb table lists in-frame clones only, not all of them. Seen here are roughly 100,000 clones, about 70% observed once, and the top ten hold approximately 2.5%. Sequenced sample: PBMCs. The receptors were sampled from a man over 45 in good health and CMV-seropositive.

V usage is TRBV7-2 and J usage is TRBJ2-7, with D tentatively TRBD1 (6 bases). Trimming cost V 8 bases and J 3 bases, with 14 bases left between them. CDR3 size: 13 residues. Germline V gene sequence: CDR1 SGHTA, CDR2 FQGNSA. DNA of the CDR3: TGTGCCAGCGGCACAGGGCCTAGCTACGAGCAGTACTTC. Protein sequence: CASGTGPSYEQYF.

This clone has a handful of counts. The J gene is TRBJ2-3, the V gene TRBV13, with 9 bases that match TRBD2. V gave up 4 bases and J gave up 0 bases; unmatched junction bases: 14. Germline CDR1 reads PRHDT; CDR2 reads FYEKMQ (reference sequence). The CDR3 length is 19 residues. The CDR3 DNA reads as TGTGCCAGCAGCTCCCTTTCGTTGCGGGAGGGCCTTAGCACAGATACGCAGTATTTT. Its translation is CASSSLSLREGLSTDTQYF.

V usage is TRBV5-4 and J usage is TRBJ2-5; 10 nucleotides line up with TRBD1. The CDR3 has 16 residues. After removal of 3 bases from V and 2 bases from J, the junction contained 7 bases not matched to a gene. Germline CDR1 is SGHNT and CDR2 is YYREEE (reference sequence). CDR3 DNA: TGTGCCAGCAGCTGGGGCGGACAGGGGGGGCAAGAGACCCAGTACTTC. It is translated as CASSWGGQGGQETQYF.

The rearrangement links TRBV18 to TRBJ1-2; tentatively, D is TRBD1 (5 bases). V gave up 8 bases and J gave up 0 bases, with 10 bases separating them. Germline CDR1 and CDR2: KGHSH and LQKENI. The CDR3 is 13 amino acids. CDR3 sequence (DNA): TGTGCCAGCGCGGGACTAGCTAACTATGGCTACACCTTC. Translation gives CASAGLANYGYTF.

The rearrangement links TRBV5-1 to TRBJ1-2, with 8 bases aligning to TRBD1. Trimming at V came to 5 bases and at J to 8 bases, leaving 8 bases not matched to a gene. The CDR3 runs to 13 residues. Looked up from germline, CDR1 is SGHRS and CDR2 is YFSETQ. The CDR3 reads CASSSGTGVGYTF. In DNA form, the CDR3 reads TGCGCCAGCAGTTCCGGGACAGGCGTGGGCTACACCTTC.

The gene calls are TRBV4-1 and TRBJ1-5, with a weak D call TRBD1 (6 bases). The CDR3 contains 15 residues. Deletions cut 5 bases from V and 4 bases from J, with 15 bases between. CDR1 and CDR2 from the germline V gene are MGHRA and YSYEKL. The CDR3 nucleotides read TGCGCCAGCAGCGCTAGGGCCAGGGGAAATCAGCCCCAGCATTTT. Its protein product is CASSARARGNQPQHF.

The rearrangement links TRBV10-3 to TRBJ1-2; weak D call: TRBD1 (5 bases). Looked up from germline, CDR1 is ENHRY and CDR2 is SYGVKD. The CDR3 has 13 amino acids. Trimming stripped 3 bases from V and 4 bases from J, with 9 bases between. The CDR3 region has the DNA TGTGCCATCAGTGATAACAGGCTCTATGGCTACACCTTC. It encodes CAISDNRLYGYTF.

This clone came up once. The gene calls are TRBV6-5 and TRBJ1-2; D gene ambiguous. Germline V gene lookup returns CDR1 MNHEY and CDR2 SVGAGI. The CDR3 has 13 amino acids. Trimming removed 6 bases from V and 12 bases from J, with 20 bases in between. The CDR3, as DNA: TGTGCCAGCAGACCAGCGATTGACCCAGCGGACACCTTC. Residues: CASRPAIDPADTF.

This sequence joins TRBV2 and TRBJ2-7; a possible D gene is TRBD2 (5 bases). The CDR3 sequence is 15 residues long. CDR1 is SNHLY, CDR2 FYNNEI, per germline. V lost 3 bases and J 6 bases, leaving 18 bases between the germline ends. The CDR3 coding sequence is TGTGCCAGCAGTGACCCAGGTCTCGGGGAGTCCGAGCAGTACTTC. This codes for CASSDPGLGESEQYF.

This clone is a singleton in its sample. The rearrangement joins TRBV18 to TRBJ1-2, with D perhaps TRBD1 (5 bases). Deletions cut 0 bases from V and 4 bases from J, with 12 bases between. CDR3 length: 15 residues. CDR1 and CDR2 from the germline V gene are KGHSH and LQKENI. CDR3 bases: TGTGCCAGCTCACCACCGCCGGACAACCTCTATGGCTACACCTTC. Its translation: CASSPPPDNLYGYTF.

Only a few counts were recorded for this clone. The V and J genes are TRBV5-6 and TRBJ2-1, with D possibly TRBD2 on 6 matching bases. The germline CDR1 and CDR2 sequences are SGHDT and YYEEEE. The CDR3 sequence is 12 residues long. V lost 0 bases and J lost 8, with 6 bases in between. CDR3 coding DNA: TGTGCCAGCAGCTTGGGGGGGGATGAGCAGTTCTTC. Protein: CASSLGGDEQFF.

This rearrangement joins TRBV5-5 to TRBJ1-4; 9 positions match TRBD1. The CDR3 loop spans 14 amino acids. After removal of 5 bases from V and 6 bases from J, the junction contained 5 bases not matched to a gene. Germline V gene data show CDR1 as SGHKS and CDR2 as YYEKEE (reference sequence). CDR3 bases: TGTGCCAGCAGATCGGACAGGGGCGATGAAAAACTGTTTTTT. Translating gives CASRSDRGDEKLFF. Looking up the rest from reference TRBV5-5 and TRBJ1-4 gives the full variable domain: DAGVTQSPTHLIKTRGQQVTLRCSPISGHKSVSWYQQVLGQGPQFIFQYYEKEERGRGNFPDRFSARQFPNYSSELNVNALLLGDSALYLCASRSDRGDEKLFFGSGTQLSVL.

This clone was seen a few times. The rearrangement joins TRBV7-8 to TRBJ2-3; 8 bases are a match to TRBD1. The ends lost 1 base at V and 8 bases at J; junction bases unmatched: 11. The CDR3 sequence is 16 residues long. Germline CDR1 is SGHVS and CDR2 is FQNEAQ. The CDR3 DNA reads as TGTGCCAGCAGCTTAGACCCAGGGGGCGTAATGGGTACGCAGTATTTT. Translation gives CASSLDPGGVMGTQYF.

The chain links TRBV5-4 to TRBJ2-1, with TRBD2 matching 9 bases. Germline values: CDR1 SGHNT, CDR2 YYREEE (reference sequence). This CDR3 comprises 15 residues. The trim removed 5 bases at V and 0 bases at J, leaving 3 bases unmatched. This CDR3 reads CASSLAGVSYNEQFF. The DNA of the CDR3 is TGTGCCAGCAGTTTAGCGGGAGTCTCCTACAATGAGCAGTTCTTC.

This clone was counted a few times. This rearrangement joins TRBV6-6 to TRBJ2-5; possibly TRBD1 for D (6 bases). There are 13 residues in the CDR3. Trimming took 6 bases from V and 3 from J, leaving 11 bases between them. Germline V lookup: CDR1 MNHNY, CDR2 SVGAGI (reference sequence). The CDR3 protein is CASRKGEKETQYF. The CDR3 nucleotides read TGTGCCAGCAGGAAGGGGGAAAAAGAGACCCAGTACTTC.

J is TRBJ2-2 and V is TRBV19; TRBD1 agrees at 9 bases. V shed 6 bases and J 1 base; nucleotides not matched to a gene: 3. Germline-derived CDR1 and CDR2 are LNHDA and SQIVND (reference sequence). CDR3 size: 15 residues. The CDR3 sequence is CASRRGQGNTGELFF. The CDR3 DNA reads TGTGCCAGTAGAAGGGGACAGGGGAACACCGGGGAGCTGTTTTTT. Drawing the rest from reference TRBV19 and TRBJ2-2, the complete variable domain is DGGITQSPKYLFRKEGQNVTLSCEQNLNHDAMYWYRQDPGQGLRLIYYSQIVNDFQKGDIAEGYSVSREKKESFPLTVTSAQKNPTAFYLCASRRGQGNTGELFFGEGSRLTVL.

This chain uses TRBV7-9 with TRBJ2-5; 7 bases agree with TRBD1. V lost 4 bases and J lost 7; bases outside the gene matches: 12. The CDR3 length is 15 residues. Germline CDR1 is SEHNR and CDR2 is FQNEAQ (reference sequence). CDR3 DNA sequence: TGTGCCAGCAGCTCCAGCGACAGGGCCGGAGGGACCCAGTACTTC. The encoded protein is CASSSSDRAGGTQYF. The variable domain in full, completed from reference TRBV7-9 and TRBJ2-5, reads DTGVSQNPRHKITKRGQNVTFRCDPISEHNRLYWYRQTLGQGPEFLTYFQNEAQLEKSRLLSDRFSAERPKGSFSTLEIQRTEQGDSAMYLCASSSSDRAGGTQYFGPGTRLLVL.

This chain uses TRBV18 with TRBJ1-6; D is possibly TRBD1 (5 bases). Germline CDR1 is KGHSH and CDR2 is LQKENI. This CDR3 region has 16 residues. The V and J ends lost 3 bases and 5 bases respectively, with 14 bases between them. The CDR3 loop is CASSPQGTENNSPLHF. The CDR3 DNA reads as TGTGCCAGCTCACCCCAGGGAACTGAGAATAATTCACCCCTCCACTTT.

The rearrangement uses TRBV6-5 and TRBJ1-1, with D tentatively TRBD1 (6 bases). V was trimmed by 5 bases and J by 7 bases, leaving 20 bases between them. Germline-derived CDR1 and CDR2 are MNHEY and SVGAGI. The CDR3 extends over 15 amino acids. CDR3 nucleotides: TGTGCCAGCAGTCAGACGGACAGACCGCATTATGAAGCTTTCTTT. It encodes CASSQTDRPHYEAFF.

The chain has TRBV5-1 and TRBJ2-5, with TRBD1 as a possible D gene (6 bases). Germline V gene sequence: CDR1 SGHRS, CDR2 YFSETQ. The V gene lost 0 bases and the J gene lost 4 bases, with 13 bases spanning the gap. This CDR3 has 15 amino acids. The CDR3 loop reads CASSLAGVSRETQYF. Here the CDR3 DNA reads TGCGCCAGCAGCTTGGCAGGGGTTTCACGAGAGACCCAGTACTTC.

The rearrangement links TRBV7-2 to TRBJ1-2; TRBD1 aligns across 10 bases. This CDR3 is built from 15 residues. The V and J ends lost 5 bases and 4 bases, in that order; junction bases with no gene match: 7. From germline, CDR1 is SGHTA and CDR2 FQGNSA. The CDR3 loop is CASSVDRGALYGYTF. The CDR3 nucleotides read TGTGCCAGCAGCGTGGACAGGGGGGCCCTCTATGGCTACACCTTC.

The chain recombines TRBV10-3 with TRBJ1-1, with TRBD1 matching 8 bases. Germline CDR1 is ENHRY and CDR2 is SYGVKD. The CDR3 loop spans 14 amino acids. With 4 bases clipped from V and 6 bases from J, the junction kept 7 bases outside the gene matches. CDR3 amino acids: CAISGTGRIAEAFF. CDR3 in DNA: TGTGCCATCAGTGGGACAGGGAGGATCGCTGAAGCTTTCTTT.

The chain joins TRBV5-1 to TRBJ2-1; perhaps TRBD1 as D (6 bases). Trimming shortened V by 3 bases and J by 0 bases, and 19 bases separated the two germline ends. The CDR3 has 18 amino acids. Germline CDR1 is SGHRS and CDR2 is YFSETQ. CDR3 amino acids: CASSSTIDRFDSYNEQFF. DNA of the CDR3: TGCGCCAGCAGCTCAACCATCGACAGGTTTGACTCCTACAATGAGCAGTTCTTC.

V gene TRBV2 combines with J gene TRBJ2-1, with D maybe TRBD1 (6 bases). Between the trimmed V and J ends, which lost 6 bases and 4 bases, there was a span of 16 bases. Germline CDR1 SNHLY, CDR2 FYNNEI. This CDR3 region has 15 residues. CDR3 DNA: TGTGCCAGCAGGGCAACCGGGACAAATTACAATGAGCAGTTCTTC. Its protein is CASRATGTNYNEQFF.

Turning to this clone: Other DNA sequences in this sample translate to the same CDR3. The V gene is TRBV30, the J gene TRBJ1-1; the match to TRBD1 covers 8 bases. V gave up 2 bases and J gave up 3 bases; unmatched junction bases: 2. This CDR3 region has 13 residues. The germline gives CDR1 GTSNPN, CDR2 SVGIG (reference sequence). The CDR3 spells CAWSRTGYTEAFF. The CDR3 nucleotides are TGTGCCTGGAGTCGGACAGGGTACACTGAAGCTTTCTTT.